The 26 T cell receptor beta chains below were found in one sample sequenced in a study of spatial heterogeneity in lung cancer. Time point noted: sample taken at primary tumor resection. Each CDR3 protein is one row after TCRdb ran MiXCR on the 5' RACE reads. This sample has some 40,000 distinct CDR3 sequences, with 5% to 5.5% found just once. Material: PBMCs, obtained at surgery. These receptors all come from a female donor with early-stage non-small cell lung cancer.

This clonotype was detected ten times or more. This chain joins TRBV27 and TRBJ1-1; D uncertain. The length of the CDR3 is 14 residues. V lost 3 bases and J lost 4, with 12 bases in between. CDR1 and CDR2 (germline): MNHEY, SMNVEV (reference sequence). CDR3 region: CASSLIAGATEAFF. CDR3 bases: TGTGCCAGCAGTTTGATCGCCGGCGCCACTGAAGCTTTCTTT.

This clonotype was counted at least ten times. The chain employs TRBV6-5 and TRBJ1-1, with D possibly matching TRBD1 (5 bases). The CDR3 is made up of 13 amino acids. The V gene lost 7 bases and the J gene lost 6 bases, with 15 bases spanning the gap. Germline V gene sequence: CDR1 MNHEY, CDR2 SVGAGI. CDR3 DNA: TGTGCCAGCACCCCCCGGGGCTTACCTGAAGCTTTCTTT. Protein: CASTPRGLPEAFF.

Many counts were recorded for this clonotype. The germline gene is not matched at one end of the junction; a read error may be the cause. The genes are TRBV7-7 and TRBJ2-1, with D hard to call. The length of the CDR3 is 15 residues. Germline lookup yields CDR1 SSHAT and CDR2 FNYEAQ (reference sequence). For the CDR3, the DNA is TGTGCTAGCAGCTCCCGAGGAGATCCCCGGAATGAGCAGTTCTTC. It encodes CASSSRGDPRNEQFF.

This clonotype was seen many times. The chain employs TRBV30 and TRBJ2-5, with D unresolved. The V and J ends lost 2 bases and 5 bases respectively, with 12 bases between them. The CDR3 contains 13 residues. CDR1 is GTSNPN and CDR2 is SVGIG in the germline V gene (reference sequence). The DNA of the CDR3 is TGTGCCTGGAGTCTTAAGGGTGGGGAGACCCAGTACTTC. Amino acids: CAWSLKGGETQYF.

This clonotype was picked up a small number of times. The rearrangement uses TRBV11-2 and TRBJ2-1, with D perhaps TRBD2 (6 bases). This CDR3 region has 13 residues. Deletions cut 5 bases from V and 9 bases from J, with 14 bases between. Per germline, CDR1 SGHAT and CDR2 FQNNGV. The chain's CDR3 is CASSRLGVLEQFF. DNA for the CDR3: TGTGCCAGCAGCCGACTAGGAGTTCTTGAGCAGTTCTTC.

This clonotype was observed at least ten times. V usage is TRBV2 and J usage is TRBJ2-7; 7 bases map to TRBD1. This CDR3 is 13 amino acids long. V lost 6 bases, J lost 3 bases, and 5 bases stayed unmatched. Looked up from germline, CDR1 is SNHLY and CDR2 is FYNNEI. CDR3 nucleotide sequence: TGTGCCAGCAGCAAGGGGGCCGACTACGAGCAGTACTTC. Translated, it gives CASSKGADYEQYF.

This sequence joins TRBV3-1 and TRBJ1-1; D remains unclear. Germline V lookup: CDR1 LGHDT, CDR2 YNNKEL (reference sequence). The length of the CDR3 is 14 residues. Between the trimmed V and J ends, which lost 4 bases and 1 base, there was a span of 10 bases. CDR3 sequence reads: CASSPLGSNTEAFF. The CDR3 DNA reads TGTGCCAGCAGCCCCCTTGGCTCGAACACTGAAGCTTTCTTT.

This clonotype has at least ten counts. The rearrangement joins TRBV7-8 to TRBJ2-5, with D possibly TRBD2 on 6 matching bases. The germline V gene encodes CDR1 SGHVS and CDR2 FQNEAQ. The ends were cut back, 6 bases at V and 1 base at J, with 21 bases in the middle. This CDR3 has 17 residues. The CDR3 sequence is CASRPGLYSKSQETQYF. DNA of the CDR3: TGTGCCAGCAGGCCGGGACTCTATTCCAAGAGCCAAGAGACCCAGTACTTC.

The chain employs TRBV6-5 and TRBJ1-6; D is uncertain. The V gene lost 6 bases and the J gene lost 7 bases, with 13 bases spanning the gap. Germline CDR1 MNHEY, CDR2 SVGAGI. CDR3 length: 14 amino acids. CDR3 amino acids: CASSIIGGNSPLHF. The CDR3 DNA reads TGTGCCAGCAGCATCATTGGAGGGAATTCACCCCTCCACTTT.

This clonotype was picked up many times. This chain's CDR3 is CASSLVAQGGGYEQYF. CDR3 bases: TGTGCCAGCAGCTTAGTGGCTCAGGGAGGGGGCTACGAGCAGTACTTC. The rearrangement uses TRBV7-6 and TRBJ2-7; D possibly corresponds to TRBD2 (7 bases). CDR1 is SGHVS, CDR2 FNYEAQ, per germline. The V and J ends lost 1 base and 3 bases respectively, with 16 bases between them. CDR3 length: 16 amino acids.

In this sample, this clonotype turned up many times. The chain links TRBV10-3 to TRBJ2-5, with no clear D. Germline loops: CDR1 ENHRY, CDR2 SYGVKD. This CDR3 has 12 amino acids. Trimming removed 9 bases from V and 5 bases from J, with 13 bases in between. The CDR3 nucleotides are TGTGCCATTTCGGGCGGTTCGGAGACCCAGTACTTC. This translates into CAISGGSETQYF.

The genes are TRBV4-3 and TRBJ2-7; the match to TRBD2 covers 10 bases. Germline-derived CDR1 and CDR2 are LGHNA and YSLEER. Trimming removed 2 bases from V and 0 bases from J; junction bases left unmatched: 10. The CDR3 is 18 residues long. CDR3 DNA sequence: TGCGCCAGCAGCCAAAAGCTTATAGCTAGCGGGGGCTCCTACGAGCAGTACTTC. Protein product: CASSQKLIASGGSYEQYF.

This clonotype turned up a few times. The chain is built from TRBV20-1 and TRBJ2-1, with TRBD2 matching over 13 bases. CDR1 DFQATT and CDR2 SNEGSKA come from the germline V gene (reference sequence). The CDR3 runs 16 residues. The V and J ends lost 3 bases and 3 bases, in that order; junction bases with no gene match: 5. The CDR3 loop reads CSARTSGGTHYNEQFF. The CDR3 nucleotides are TGCAGTGCTAGGACTAGCGGGGGGACCCACTACAATGAGCAGTTCTTC.

This clonotype was observed at least ten times. This chain joins TRBV4-2 and TRBJ2-6; TRBD1 is a possible D gene (5 bases). The V end was cut by 1 base, the J end by 1 base, with 14 bases between. The germline V gene has CDR1 LGHNA and CDR2 YNFKEQ. CDR3 length: 18 amino acids. CDR3 amino acids: CASSQAALQGSGANVLTF. CDR3 in DNA: TGTGCCAGCAGCCAAGCGGCACTGCAGGGTTCTGGGGCCAACGTCCTGACTTTC.

Many counts were recorded for this clonotype. The CDR3 loop is CASSSRGNQPQHF. Here the CDR3 DNA reads TGTGCCAGCAGCTCCAGGGGCAATCAGCCCCAGCATTTT. The genes are TRBV7-2 and TRBJ1-5; tentative D call: TRBD1 (5 bases). The CDR3 is 13 residues long. The V gene's germline CDR1 is SGHTA and CDR2 FQGNSA. V was pared by 4 bases and J by 2 bases, with 6 bases between.

In its sample, this clonotype was seen many times. This chain joins TRBV4-3 and TRBJ2-7; D gene ambiguous. Trimming cost V 0 bases and J 6 bases, with 9 bases left between them. Germline assignment: CDR1 LGHNA and CDR2 YSLEER. The CDR3 runs to 13 residues. CDR3 DNA sequence: TGCGCCAGCAGCCAAGATATGAAAGGCGAGCAGTACTTC. The encoded protein is CASSQDMKGEQYF.

This clonotype was picked up many times. The V call is TRBV14, the J call TRBJ1-1; D remains ambiguous. Germline values: CDR1 SGHDN, CDR2 FVKESK. V dropped 1 base and J dropped 12 bases, with 9 bases sitting between them. This CDR3 has 11 amino acids. The CDR3 loop reads CASSQGPGTFF. As DNA, the CDR3 is TGTGCCAGCAGCCAAGGACCGGGGACTTTCTTT. Drawing the rest from reference TRBV14 and TRBJ1-1, the complete variable domain is EAGVTQFPSHSVIEKGQTVTLRCDPISGHDNLYWYRRVMGKEIKFLLHFVKESKQDESGMPNNRFLAERTGGTYSTLKVQPAELEDSGVYFCASSQGPGTFFGQGTRLTVV.

This clonotype was seen at least ten times. The J gene is TRBJ1-2, the V gene TRBV20-1, with D possibly matching TRBD1 (6 bases). The germline V gene has CDR1 DFQATT and CDR2 SNEGSKA (reference sequence). The CDR3 has 11 amino acids. V lost 5 bases, J lost 2 bases, and 6 bases lay in between. The CDR3 DNA is TGCAGTGCTGGACAGAACTATGGCTACACCTTC. It is translated as CSAGQNYGYTF.

The V gene is TRBV7-8, the J gene TRBJ2-2, with D unresolved. The CDR3 length is 15 residues. V was cut by 5 bases and J by 4 bases, with 14 bases left in between. Germline V lookup: CDR1 SGHVS, CDR2 FQNEAQ. The CDR3 sequence: CASSPQTVTTGELFF. CDR3 sequence (DNA): TGTGCCAGCAGCCCACAAACAGTTACCACCGGGGAGCTGTTTTTT.

This clonotype was seen ten or more times. The V and J genes are TRBV7-2 and TRBJ1-6, with 9 nucleotides matching TRBD1. The germline gives CDR1 SGHTA, CDR2 FQGNSA. The ends lost 1 base at V and 9 bases at J; junction bases unmatched: 4. The CDR3 loop spans 15 amino acids. CDR3 in DNA: TGTGCCAGCAGCTTAGTACAGGGGGCGGGTTCACCCCTCCACTTT. It is translated as CASSLVQGAGSPLHF.

The table lists this clonotype with a few counts. The chain is built from TRBV7-9 and TRBJ1-5, with 10 bases aligning to TRBD1. In germline, CDR1 is SEHNR, CDR2 FQNEAQ (reference sequence). J was trimmed by 6 bases and V by 5 bases; bases with no gene match: 4. The CDR3 has 14 amino acids. CDR3 nucleotides: TGTGCCAGCAGCCCGACAGGGGGCTCTCAGCCCCAGCATTTT. Residues: CASSPTGGSQPQHF.

This clonotype showed up many times. This chain uses TRBV7-3 with TRBJ2-5, with D perhaps matching TRBD1 (6 bases). The V and J ends lost 5 bases and 5 bases respectively, with 12 bases between them. Germline CDR1 SGHTA, CDR2 FQGTGA. This CDR3 comprises 13 residues. The CDR3 nucleotides read TGTGCCAGCAGCAGCGGACAGTCGGAGACCCAGTACTTC. This sequence encodes CASSSGQSETQYF.

The table lists this clonotype with a few counts. The CDR3 is CASSLEGDPGNTIYF. CDR3 DNA sequence: TGCGCCAGCAGCTTGGAAGGGGACCCTGGAAACACCATATATTTT. This chain links TRBV5-1 with TRBJ1-3; D may be TRBD1 (5 bases). CDR1 SGHRS and CDR2 YFSETQ come from the germline V gene. V was trimmed by 0 bases and J by 2 bases, leaving 9 bases between them. The CDR3 runs 15 residues.

There are a few counts of this clonotype. The V and J genes are TRBV7-6 and TRBJ1-1, with 7 bases that match TRBD1. This CDR3 comprises 15 residues. Per the germline V gene, CDR1 is SGHVS and CDR2 is FNYEAQ. Unmatched junction bases numbered 7, after V lost 5 bases and J lost 1 base. The CDR3 nucleotides read TGTGCCAGCAGCGTAGGCTACAGGGGGAACACTGAAGCTTTCTTT. It codes for CASSVGYRGNTEAFF.

This clonotype was observed many times. The chain recombines TRBV7-9 with TRBJ2-1; TRBD2 matches 9 bases. With 5 bases clipped from V and 3 bases from J, the junction kept 11 bases outside the gene matches. Germline CDR1 and CDR2: SEHNR and FQNEAQ (reference sequence). This CDR3 is 17 amino acids long. CDR3 nucleotide sequence: TGTGCCAGCAGCCTCCCAAATAAGCGGGGGGACTACAATGAGCAGTTCTTC. Translation gives CASSLPNKRGDYNEQFF.

This chain connects TRBV6-2 or TRBV6-3 to TRBJ1-5; weak D call: TRBD1 (6 bases). The CDR3 sequence is 13 residues long. V dropped 8 bases and J dropped 2 bases, with 10 bases sitting between them. Germline values: CDR1 MNHEY, CDR2 SVGEGT. The CDR3 region is CASQGYGNQPQHF. The DNA of the CDR3 is TGTGCCAGCCAGGGGTATGGCAATCAGCCCCAGCATTTT.